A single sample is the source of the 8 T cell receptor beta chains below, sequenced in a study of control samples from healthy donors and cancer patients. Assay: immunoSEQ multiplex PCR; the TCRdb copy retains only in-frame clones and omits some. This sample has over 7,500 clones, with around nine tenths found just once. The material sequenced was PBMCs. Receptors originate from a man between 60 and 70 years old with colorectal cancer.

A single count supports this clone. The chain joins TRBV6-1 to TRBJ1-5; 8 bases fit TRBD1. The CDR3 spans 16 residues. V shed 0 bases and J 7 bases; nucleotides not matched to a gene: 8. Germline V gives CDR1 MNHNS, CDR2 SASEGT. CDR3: CASSEAVMTGEQPQHF. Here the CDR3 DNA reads TGTGCCAGCAGTGAAGCGGTGATGACAGGGGAGCAGCCCCAGCATTTT.

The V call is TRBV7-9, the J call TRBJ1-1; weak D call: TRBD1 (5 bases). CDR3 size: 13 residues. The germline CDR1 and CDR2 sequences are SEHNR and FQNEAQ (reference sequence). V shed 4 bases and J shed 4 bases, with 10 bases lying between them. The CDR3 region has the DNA TGTGCCAGCAGCTCAGGGAGGATCACTGAAGCTTTCTTT. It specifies CASSSGRITEAFF. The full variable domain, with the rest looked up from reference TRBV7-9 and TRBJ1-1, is DTGVSQNPRHKITKRGQNVTFRCDPISEHNRLYWYRQTLGQGPEFLTYFQNEAQLEKSRLLSDRFSAERPKGSFSTLEIQRTEQGDSAMYLCASSSGRITEAFFGQGTRLTVV.

This chain's CDR3 is CATGRGVTEAFF. The DNA for the CDR3 is TGTGCCACGGGAAGGGGCGTCACTGAAGCTTTCTTT. V and J are TRBV10-3 and TRBJ1-1; possible D gene TRBD1, 5 bases. The germline V gene encodes CDR1 ENHRY and CDR2 SYGVKD. V was clipped by 10 bases and J by 4 bases, with 13 bases between them. This CDR3 region has 12 residues.

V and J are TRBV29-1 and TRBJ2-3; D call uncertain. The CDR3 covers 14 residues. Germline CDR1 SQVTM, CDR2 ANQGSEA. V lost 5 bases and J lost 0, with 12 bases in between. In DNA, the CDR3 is TGCAGCGTTAAAGGGCCCATTAGCACAGATACGCAGTATTTT. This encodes CSVKGPISTDTQYF.

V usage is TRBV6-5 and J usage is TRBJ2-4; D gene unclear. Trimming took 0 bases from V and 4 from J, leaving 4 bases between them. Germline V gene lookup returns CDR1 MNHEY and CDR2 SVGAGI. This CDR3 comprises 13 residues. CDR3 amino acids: CASSYSTKNIQYF. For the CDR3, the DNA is TGTGCCAGCAGTTACTCGACGAAAAACATTCAGTACTTC.

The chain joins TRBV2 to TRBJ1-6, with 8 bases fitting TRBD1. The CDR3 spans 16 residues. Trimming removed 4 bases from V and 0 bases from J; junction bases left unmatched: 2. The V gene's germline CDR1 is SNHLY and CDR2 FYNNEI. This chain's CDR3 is CASSGTGSSYNSPLHF. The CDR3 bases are TGTGCCAGCAGTGGGACAGGGAGCTCCTATAATTCACCCCTCCACTTT.

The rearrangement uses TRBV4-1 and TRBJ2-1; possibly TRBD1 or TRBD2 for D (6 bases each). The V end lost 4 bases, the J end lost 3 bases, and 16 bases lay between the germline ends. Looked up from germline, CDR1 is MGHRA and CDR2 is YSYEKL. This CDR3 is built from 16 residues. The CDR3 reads CASSPIGGGGYNEQFF. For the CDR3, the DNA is TGCGCCAGCAGCCCCATAGGAGGAGGGGGCTACAATGAGCAGTTCTTC.

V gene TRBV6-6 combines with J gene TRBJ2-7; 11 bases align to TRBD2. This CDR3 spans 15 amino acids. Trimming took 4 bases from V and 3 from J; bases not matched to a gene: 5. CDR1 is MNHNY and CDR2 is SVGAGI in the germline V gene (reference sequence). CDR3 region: CASSSPGLADYEQYF. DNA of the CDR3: TGTGCCAGCAGTTCCCCGGGACTAGCGGACTACGAGCAGTACTTC.